This TCR beta chain was recovered during a study of T-cell reconstitution after alpha-beta-depleted transplantation in children. This clonotype was counted at least ten times. Its antigen is as yet unknown. Germline V lookup: CDR1 MDHEN, CDR2 SYDVKM. The CDR3 runs to 14 residues. V was pared by 3 bases and J by 3 bases, with 12 bases between. This sample's TCRbeta library carried unique molecular identifier barcodes. In TCRdb, the PCR reads were re-called with MiXCR into one record per CDR3 protein. Of about 280,000 distinct CDR3 sequences in the sample, 11% were seen once. The study, taken as a whole, reports: When one year had passed after transplant, most T-cell counts and diversity came from newly produced T cells. For some patients, TCRbeta diversity was high at day 60 because of recipient T cells and thymic progenitors that survived.

This sequence was found in a male patient between 2 and 15 years old who had a stem cell transplant for chronic granulomatous disease, so the T cells may come from the graft donor. The sequencing used peripheral blood, collected 180 days after TCRalphabeta/CD19-depleted stem cell transplant. The chain links TRBV28 to TRBJ2-7, with unresolved D. The CDR3 loop is CASSFPGELYEQYF. The CDR3 DNA reads as TGTGCCAGCAGTTTCCCAGGTGAACTCTACGAGCAGTACTTC.